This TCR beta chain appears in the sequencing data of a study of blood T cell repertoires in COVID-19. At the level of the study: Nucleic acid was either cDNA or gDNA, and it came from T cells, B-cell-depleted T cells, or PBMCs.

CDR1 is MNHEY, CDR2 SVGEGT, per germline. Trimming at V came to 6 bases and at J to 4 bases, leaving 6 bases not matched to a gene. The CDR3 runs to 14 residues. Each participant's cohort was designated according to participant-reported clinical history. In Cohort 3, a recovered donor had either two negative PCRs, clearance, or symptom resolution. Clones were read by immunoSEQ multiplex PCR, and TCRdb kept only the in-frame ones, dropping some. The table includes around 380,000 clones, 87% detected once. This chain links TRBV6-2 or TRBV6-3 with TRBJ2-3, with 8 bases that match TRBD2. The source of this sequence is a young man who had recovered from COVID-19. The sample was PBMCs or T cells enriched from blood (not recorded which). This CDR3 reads CASSGTRKADTQYF. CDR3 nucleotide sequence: TGTGCCAGCAGCGGGACTAGGAAGGCAGATACGCAGTATTTT.